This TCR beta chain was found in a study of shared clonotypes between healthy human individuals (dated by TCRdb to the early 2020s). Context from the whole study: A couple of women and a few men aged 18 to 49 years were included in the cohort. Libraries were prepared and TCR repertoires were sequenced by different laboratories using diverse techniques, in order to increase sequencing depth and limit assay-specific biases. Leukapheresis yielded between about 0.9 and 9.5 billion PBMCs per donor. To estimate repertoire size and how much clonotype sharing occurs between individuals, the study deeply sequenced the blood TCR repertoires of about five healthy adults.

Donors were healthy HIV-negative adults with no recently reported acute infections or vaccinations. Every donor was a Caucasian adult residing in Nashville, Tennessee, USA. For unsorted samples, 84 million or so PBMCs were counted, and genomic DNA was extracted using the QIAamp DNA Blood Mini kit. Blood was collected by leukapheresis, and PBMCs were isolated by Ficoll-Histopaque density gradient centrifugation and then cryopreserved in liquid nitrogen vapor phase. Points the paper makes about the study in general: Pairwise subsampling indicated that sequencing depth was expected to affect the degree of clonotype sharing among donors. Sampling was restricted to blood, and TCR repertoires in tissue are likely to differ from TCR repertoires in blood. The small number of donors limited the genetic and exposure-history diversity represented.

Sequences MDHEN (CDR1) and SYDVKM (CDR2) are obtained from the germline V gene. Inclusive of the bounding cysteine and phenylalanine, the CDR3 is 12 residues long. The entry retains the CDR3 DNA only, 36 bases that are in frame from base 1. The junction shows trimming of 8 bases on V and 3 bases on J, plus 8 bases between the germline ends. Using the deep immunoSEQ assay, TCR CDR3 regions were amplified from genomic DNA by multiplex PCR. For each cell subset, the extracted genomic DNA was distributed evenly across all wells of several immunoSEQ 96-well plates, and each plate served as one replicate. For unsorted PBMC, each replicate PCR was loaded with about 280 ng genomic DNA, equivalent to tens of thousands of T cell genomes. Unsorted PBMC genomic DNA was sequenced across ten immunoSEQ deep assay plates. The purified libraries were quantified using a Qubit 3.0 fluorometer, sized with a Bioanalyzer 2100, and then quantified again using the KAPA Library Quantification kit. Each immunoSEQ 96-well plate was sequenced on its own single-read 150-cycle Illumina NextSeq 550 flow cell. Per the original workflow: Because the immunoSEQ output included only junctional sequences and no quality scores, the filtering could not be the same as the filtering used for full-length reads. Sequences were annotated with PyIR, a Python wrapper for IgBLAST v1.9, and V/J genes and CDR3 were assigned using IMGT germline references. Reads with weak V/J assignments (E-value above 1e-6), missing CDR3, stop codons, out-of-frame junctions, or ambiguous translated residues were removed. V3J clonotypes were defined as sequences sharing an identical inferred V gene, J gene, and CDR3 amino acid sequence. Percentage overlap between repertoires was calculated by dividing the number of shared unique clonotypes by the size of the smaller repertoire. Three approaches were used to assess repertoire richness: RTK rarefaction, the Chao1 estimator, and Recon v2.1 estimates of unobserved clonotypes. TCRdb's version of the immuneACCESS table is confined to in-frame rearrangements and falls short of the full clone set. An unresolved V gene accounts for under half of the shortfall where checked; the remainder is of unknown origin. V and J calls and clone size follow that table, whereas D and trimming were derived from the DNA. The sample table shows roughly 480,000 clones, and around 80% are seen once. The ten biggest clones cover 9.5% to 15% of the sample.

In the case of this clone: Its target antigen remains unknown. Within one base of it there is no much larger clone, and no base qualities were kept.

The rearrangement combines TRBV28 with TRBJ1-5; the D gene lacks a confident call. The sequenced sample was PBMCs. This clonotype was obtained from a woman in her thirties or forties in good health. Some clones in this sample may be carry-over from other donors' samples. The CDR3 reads CASLGSNQPQHF. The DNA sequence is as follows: TGTGCCAGCCTGGGCTCCAATCAGCCCCAGCATTTT.